These T cell receptor beta chains were read from a single sample in a study of T-cell memory formation after mild COVID-19. In TCRdb, the 5' RACE reads were re-called with MiXCR into one record per CDR3 protein. The data show roughly 400,000 distinct CDR3 sequences, roughly 15% seen once. Sequencing input: PBMCs or a T cell subset sorted from them (not recorded which). The source of these receptors is a man between 18 and 29 years old who had mild COVID-19 (a few samples of this study predate the infection). Cell type and time point are not known. CDR3s include the opening cysteine and the closing phenylalanine or tryptophan. The D gene is left open where the match is weak. Some rows mark clone size as missing; the rest say once, few, many or name a class of expanded clone.

TRBV9	TRBJ2-7	few	TRBD1	CASSAGGLKGDEQYF	TGTGCCAGCAGCGCAGGGGGCCTCAAGGGGGACGAGCAGTACTTC
TRBV5-1	TRBJ2-2	NA	NA	CASSLYPGTGELFF	TGCGCCAGCAGCTTGTACCCGGGCACCGGGGAGCTGTTTTTT
TRBV6-2/TRBV6-3	TRBJ1-5	NA	NA	CASSYWSGADSNQPQHF	TGTGCCAGCAGTTACTGGTCGGGGGCCGATAGCAATCAGCCCCAGCATTTT
TRBV4-1	TRBJ2-3	NA	TRBD2	CASSREIAGGPGTDTQYF	TGCGCCAGCAGCCGCGAGATAGCGGGGGGGCCGGGAACAGATACGCAGTATTTT
TRBV6-5	TRBJ2-5	NA	TRBD1	CASRNRGAWETQYF	TGTGCCAGCAGGAACAGGGGGGCGTGGGAGACCCAGTACTTC
TRBV20-1	TRBJ2-5	NA	NA	CSAHGRWETQYF	TGCAGTGCTCACGGAAGGTGGGAGACCCAGTACTTC
TRBV7-9	TRBJ2-1	NA	TRBD2	CASSLTGTRGHEQFF	TGTGCCAGCAGCCTAACCGGGACTAGGGGTCATGAGCAGTTCTTC
TRBV6-5	TRBJ2-5	few	TRBD2	CAKPGLAVRETQYF	TGTGCCAAACCGGGACTAGCGGTTCGAGAGACCCAGTACTTC
TRBV5-1	TRBJ1-2	NA	NA	CASSLADRRITINYGYTF	TGCGCCAGCAGCTTGGCCGACAGAAGAATTACTATTAACTATGGCTACACCTTC
TRBV27	TRBJ2-7	few	NA	CASRGRGSEQYF	TGTGCCAGCAGGGGCAGGGGCTCCGAGCAGTACTTC
TRBV14	TRBJ2-3	NA	TRBD2	CASRTSGENTDTQYF	TGTGCCAGCAGGACTAGCGGGGAGAACACAGATACGCAGTATTTT